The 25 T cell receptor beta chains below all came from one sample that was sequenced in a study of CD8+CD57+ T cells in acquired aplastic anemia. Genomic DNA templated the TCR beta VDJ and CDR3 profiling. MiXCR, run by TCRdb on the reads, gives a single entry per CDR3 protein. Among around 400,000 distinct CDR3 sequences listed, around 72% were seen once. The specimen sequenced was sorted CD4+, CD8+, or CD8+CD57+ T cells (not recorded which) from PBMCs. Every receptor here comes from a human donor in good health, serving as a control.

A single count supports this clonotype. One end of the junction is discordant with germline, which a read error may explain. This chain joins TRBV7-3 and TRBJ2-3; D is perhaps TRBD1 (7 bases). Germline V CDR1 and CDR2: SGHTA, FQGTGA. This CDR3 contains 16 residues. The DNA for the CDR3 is TGTGCCAGCAGCATAACAGGGGCGGGATACGAGCAGTACCAGTATTTT. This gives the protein CASSITGAGYEQYQYF.

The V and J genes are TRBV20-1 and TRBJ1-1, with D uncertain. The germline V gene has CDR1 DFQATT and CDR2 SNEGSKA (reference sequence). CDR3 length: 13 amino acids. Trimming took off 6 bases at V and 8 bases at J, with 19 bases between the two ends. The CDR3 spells CSAASDEQYEAFF. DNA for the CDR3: TGCAGTGCGGCTTCAGACGAGCAGTACGAAGCTTTCTTT.

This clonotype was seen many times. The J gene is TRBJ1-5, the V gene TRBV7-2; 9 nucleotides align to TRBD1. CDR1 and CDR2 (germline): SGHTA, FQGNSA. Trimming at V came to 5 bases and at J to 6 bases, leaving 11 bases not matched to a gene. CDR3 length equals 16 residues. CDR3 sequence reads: CASSRAGTGSRQPQHF. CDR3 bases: TGTGCCAGCAGCCGCGCCGGGACAGGGTCACGTCAGCCCCAGCATTTT.

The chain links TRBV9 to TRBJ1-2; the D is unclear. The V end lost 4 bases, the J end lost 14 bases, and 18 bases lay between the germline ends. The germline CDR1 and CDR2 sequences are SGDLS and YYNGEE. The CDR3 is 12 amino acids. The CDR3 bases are TGTGCCAGCAGCTTGGGCACCGGTGGCTTGACCTTC. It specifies CASSLGTGGLTF.

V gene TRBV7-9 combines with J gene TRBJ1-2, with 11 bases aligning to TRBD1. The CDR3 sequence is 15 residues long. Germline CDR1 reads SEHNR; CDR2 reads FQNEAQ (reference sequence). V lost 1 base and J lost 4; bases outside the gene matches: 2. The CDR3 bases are TGTGCCAGCAGCTTAGGGACAGGGGGCGTCTATGGCTACACCTTC. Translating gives CASSLGTGGVYGYTF.

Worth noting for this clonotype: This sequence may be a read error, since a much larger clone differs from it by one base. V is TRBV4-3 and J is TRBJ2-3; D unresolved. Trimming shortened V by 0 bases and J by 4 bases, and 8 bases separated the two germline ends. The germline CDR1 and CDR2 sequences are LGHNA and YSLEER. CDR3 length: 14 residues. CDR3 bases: TGCGCCAGCAGCCAAGAAACCAGCGCAGATACGCAGTATTTT. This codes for CASSQETSADTQYF.

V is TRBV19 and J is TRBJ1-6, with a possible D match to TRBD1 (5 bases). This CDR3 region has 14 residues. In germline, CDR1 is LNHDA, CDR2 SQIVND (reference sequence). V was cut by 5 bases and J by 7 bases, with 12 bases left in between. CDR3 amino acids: CASSPRQWNSPLHF. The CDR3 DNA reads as TGTGCCAGTAGTCCGAGACAGTGGAATTCACCCCTCCACTTT.

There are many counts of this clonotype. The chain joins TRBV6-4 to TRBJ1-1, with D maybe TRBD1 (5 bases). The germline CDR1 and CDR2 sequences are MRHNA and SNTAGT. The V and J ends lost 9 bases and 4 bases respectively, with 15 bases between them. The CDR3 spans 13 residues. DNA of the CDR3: TGTGCCAGTAGCCAGGGTGAGGGCACTGAAGCTTTCTTT. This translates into CASSQGEGTEAFF.

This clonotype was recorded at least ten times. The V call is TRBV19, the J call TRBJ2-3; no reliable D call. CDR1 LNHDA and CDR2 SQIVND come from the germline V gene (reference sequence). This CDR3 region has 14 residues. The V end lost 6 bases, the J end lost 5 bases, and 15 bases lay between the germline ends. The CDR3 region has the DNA TGTGCCAGTAGCCCGAGGATGGTTGGAGATACGCAGTATTTT. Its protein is CASSPRMVGDTQYF.

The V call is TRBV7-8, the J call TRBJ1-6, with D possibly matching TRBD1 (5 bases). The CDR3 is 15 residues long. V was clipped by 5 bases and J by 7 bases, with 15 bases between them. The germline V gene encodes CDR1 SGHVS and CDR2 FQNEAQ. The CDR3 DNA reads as TGTGCCAGCAGCGAAAGGGACCGCCAGAATTCACCCCTCCACTTT. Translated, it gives CASSERDRQNSPLHF. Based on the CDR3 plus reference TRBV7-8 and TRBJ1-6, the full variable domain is GAGVSQSPRYKVAKRGQDVALRCDPISGHVSLFWYQQALGQGPEFLTYFQNEAQLDKSGLPSDRFFAERPEGSVSTLKIQRTQQEDSAVYLCASSERDRQNSPLHFGNGTRLTVT.

The CDR3 coding sequence is TGTGCCATCAGTGACCGACTAGCTATAGGGGAGACCCAGTACTTC. Translation: CAISDRLAIGETQYF. The chain uses TRBV10-3 and TRBJ2-5; 7 positions agree with TRBD2. Germline loops: CDR1 ENHRY, CDR2 SYGVKD. Unmatched junction bases numbered 9, after V lost 3 bases and J lost 5 bases. This CDR3 is 15 amino acids long.

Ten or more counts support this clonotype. The CDR3 sequence: CASSIRQDYNEQFF. CDR3 DNA sequence: TGTGCCAGTAGTATTCGGCAGGACTACAATGAGCAGTTCTTC. This sequence joins TRBV19 and TRBJ2-1; D remains ambiguous. This CDR3 has 14 amino acids. Germline V gene sequence: CDR1 LNHDA, CDR2 SQIVND (reference sequence). The germline V and J ends were trimmed by 3 bases and 3 bases, with 9 bases remaining between them.

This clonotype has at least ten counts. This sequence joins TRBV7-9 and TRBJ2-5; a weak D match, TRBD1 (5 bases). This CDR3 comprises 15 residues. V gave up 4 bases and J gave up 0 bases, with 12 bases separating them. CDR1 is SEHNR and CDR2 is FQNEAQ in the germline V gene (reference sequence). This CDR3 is CASSSGAWYQETQYF. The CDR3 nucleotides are TGTGCCAGCAGCTCTGGGGCTTGGTACCAAGAGACCCAGTACTTC. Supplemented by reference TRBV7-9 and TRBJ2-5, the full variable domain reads DTGVSQNPRHKITKRGQNVTFRCDPISEHNRLYWYRQTLGQGPEFLTYFQNEAQLEKSRLLSDRFSAERPKGSFSTLEIQRTEQGDSAMYLCASSSGAWYQETQYFGPGTRLLVL.

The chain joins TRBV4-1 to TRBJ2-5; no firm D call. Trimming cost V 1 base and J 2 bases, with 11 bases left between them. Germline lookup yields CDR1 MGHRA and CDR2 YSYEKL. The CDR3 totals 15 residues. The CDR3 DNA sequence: TGCGCCAGCAGCCAAGGTCGGAAACAGCAAGAGACCCAGTACTTC. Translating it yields CASSQGRKQQETQYF.

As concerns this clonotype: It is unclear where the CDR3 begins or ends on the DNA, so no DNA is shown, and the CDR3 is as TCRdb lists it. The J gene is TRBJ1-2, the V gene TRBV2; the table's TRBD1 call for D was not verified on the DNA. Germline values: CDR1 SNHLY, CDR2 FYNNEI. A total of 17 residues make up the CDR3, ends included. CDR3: CASSADMGSPLHFGYGF.

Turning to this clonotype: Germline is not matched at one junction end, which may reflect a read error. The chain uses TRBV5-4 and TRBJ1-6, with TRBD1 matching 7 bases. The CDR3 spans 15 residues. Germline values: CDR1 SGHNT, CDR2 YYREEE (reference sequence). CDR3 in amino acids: CASSLAGTENSLLHF. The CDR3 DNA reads TGTGCCAGCAGCTTGGCCGGGACAGAGAATTCACTCCTCCACTTT.

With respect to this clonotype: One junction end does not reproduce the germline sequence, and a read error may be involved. This CDR3 is CASSEVDWGYYYYEQFF. The CDR3 nucleotides read TGTGCCAGCAGCGAAGTTGACTGGGGCTACTACTACTATGAGCAGTTCTTC. The chain recombines TRBV9 with TRBJ2-1; D is possibly TRBD1 (5 bases). Germline-derived CDR1 and CDR2 are SGDLS and YYNGEE. The CDR3 extends over 17 amino acids. Variable domain in full (rest from reference TRBV9 and TRBJ2-1): DSGVTQTPKHLITATGQRVTLRCSPRSGDLSVYWYQQSLDQGLQFLIQYYNGEERAKGNILERFSAQQFPDLHSELNLSSLELGDSALYFCASSEVDWGYYYYEQFFGPGTRLTVL.

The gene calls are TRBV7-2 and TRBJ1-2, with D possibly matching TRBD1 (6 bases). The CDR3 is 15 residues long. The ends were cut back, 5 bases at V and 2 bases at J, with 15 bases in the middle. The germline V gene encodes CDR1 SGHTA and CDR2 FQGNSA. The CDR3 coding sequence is TGTGCCAGCAGCCCCGGACAGATCCTAAACTATGGCTACACCTTC. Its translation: CASSPGQILNYGYTF.

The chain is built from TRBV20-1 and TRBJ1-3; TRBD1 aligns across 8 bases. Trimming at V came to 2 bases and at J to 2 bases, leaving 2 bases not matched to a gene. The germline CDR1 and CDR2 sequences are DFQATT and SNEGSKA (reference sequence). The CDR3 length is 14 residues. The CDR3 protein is CSARTQGAGNTIYF. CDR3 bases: TGCAGTGCTAGAACACAGGGGGCTGGAAACACCATATATTTT.

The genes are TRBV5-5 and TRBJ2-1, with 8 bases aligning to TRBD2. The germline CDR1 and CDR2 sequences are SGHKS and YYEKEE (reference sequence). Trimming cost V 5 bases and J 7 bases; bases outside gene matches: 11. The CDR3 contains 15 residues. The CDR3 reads CASSRLPGGQNEQFF. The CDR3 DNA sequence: TGTGCCAGCAGTCGGCTACCGGGGGGGCAAAATGAGCAGTTCTTC.

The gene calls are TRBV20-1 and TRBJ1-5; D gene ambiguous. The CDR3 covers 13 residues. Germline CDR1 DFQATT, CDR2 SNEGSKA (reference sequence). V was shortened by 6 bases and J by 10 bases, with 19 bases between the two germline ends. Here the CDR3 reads CSANEGRVHPQHF. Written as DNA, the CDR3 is TGCAGTGCCAACGAGGGAAGGGTTCATCCCCAGCATTTT.

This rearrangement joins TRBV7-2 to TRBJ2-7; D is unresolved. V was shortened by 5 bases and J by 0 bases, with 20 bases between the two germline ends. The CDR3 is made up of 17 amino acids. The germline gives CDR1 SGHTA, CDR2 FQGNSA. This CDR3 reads CASSLNRARNTSYEQYF. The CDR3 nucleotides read TGTGCCAGCAGCCTTAACAGAGCACGAAACACCTCCTACGAGCAGTACTTC.

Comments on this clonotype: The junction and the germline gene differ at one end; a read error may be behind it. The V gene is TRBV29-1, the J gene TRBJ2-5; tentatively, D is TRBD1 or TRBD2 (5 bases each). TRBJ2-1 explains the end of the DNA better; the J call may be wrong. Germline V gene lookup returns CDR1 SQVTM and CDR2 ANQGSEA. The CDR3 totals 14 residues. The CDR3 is CSVGVTLGTEEQFF. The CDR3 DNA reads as TGCAGTGTTGGGGTGACACTCGGGACCGAGGAGCAGTTCTTC.

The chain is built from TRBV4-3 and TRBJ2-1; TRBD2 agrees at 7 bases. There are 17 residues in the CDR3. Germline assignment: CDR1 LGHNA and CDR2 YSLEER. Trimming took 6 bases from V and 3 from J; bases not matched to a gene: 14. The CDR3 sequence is CASSAPGGGRDYNEQFF. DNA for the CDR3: TGCGCCAGCAGTGCCCCGGGGGGAGGACGGGACTACAATGAGCAGTTCTTC.

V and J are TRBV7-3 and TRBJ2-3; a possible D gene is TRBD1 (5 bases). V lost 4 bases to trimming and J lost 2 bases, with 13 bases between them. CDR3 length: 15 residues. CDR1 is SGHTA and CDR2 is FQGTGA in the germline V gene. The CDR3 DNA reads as TGTGCCAGCAGCTCGCCGCAACAGGCCACAGATACGCAGTATTTT. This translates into CASSSPQQATDTQYF.